This T cell receptor (beta chain) was observed in a study of T cell responses to AZD1222 COVID-19 vaccine. Study results and limitations: Recipients of two AZD1222 doses showed rising Spike-specific TCR breadth and depth. The peak T cell response came first, and repertoires were sampled only after it. The CD4 TCRs associated with vaccination extended across spike and predominated at 160-218 and 743-854.

This clone has just one count. The antigen is not known. Sequenced by immunoSEQ multiplex PCR; TCRdb stores in-frame clones only, minus some. This repertoire shows about 120,000 clones, around 88% found once; its top ten account for roughly 11%. This CDR3 comprises 15 residues. CDR1 is MNHNS, CDR2 SASEGT, per germline. The ends were cut back, 4 bases at V and 0 bases at J, with 10 bases in the middle. The chain joins TRBV6-1 to TRBJ2-1; weak D call: TRBD2 (5 bases). This TCR was recovered from an adult in good health. The sample here was peripheral blood, taken on day 0 of MenACWY control vaccination. The CDR3 reads CASSGAESSYNEQFF. DNA for the CDR3: TGTGCCAGCAGTGGAGCGGAAAGCTCCTACAATGAGCAGTTCTTC.